This note documents a single TCR beta chain sequence. The table came from immunoSEQ multiplex PCR; TCRdb's copy has only in-frame clones and leaves some out. The sample holds fewer than 200,000 clones, roughly 80% seen once. Across under 25 US areas, participants ranged in age from roughly 18 to 95 years. This entry is derived from a study of blood T cell repertoires in COVID-19. Overall study: COVID-19 samples from acute and convalescent phases originated in the United States, Italy and Spain. From T cells, B-cell-depleted T cells, or PBMCs came the material, which was cDNA or gDNA.

Germline V gene lookup returns CDR1 LGHDT and CDR2 YNNKEL (reference sequence). This CDR3 contains 16 residues. J gave up 5 bases and V 5 bases, and 12 bases lay outside the gene matches. The specimen sequenced was PBMCs or T cells enriched from blood (not recorded which). The sequence derives from a woman aged 45-65 years who had recovered from COVID-19. The chain links TRBV3-1 (or the pseudogene TRBV3-2) to TRBJ2-5, with 9 positions matching TRBD1. In nucleotides, the CDR3 is TGTGCCAGCAGCTCTTGGACAGGGGCCTCCCTGGAGACCCAGTACTTC. This sequence encodes CASSSWTGASLETQYF.